The 30 T cell receptor beta chains below all came from one sample that was sequenced in a study of cytomegalovirus exposure and HLA in healthy donors. With 60 Vbeta and 13 Jbeta primers, the PCR was carried out. Here immunoSEQ multiplex PCR was the method, and the copy in TCRdb shows in-frame clones only, minus some. The sample lists 160,000 or so clones; 65% to 80% were seen once. The sequencing sample was made of PBMCs. All receptors come from a man aged 18 to 30 in good health and CMV-seropositive.

The genes are TRBV30 and TRBJ1-2; D ambiguous. The germline V gene has CDR1 GTSNPN and CDR2 SVGIG (reference sequence). V lost 2 bases and J lost 1, with 11 bases in between. CDR3 length: 14 amino acids. The CDR3, as DNA: TGTGCCTGGAGTAGAGGGCCGCTTAACTATGGCTACACCTTC. As protein: CAWSRGPLNYGYTF. The entire variable domain, with the rest obtained from reference TRBV30 and TRBJ1-2, is as follows: SQTIHQWPATLVQPVGSPLSLECTVEGTSNPNLYWYRQAAGRGLQLLFYSVGIGQISSEVPQNLSASRPQDRQFILSSKKLLLSDSGFYLCAWSRGPLNYGYTFGSGTRLTVV.

This clone was seen just once. V gene TRBV6-1 combines with J gene TRBJ1-1; 7 bases are shared with TRBD1. The ends lost 6 bases at V and 4 bases at J; junction bases unmatched: 2. This CDR3 is 12 amino acids long. Germline V gene data show CDR1 as MNHNS and CDR2 as SASEGT. This CDR3 reads CASSAGGTEAFF. CDR3 in DNA: TGTGCCAGCAGCGCAGGGGGCACTGAAGCTTTCTTT.

This clone has only a few counts. The chain couples TRBV7-6 to TRBJ2-5; D is unresolved. V lost 3 bases, J lost 0 bases, and 8 bases lay in between. Germline values: CDR1 SGHVS, CDR2 FNYEAQ. The CDR3 runs to 14 residues. The CDR3 nucleotides are TGTGCCAGCAGCTTTGGCGACAACCAAGAGACCCAGTACTTC. It codes for CASSFGDNQETQYF. The complete variable domain, with remaining parts taken from reference TRBV7-6 and TRBJ2-5, reads GAGVSQSPRYKVTKRGQDVALRCDPISGHVSLYWYRQALGQGPEFLTYFNYEAQQDKSGLPNDRFSAERPEGSISTLTIQRTEQRDSAMYRCASSFGDNQETQYFGPGTRLLVL.

This chain joins TRBV9 and TRBJ1-2; 7 bases match TRBD1. V lost 4 bases, J lost 2 bases, and 2 bases stayed unmatched. The CDR3 contains 13 residues. Germline CDR1 and CDR2: SGDLS and YYNGEE. CDR3 region: CASSQTGNYGYTF. The CDR3, as DNA: TGTGCCAGCAGCCAGACAGGGAACTATGGCTACACCTTC.

This rearrangement joins TRBV19 to TRBJ2-5; 8 bases line up with TRBD1. This CDR3 spans 14 amino acids. Germline-derived CDR1 and CDR2 are LNHDA and SQIVND (reference sequence). With V trimmed by 3 bases and J by 4 bases, 4 bases remained unmatched. CDR3 bases: TGTGCCAGTAGTATTTCAGGGGGCGGAGAGACCCAGTACTTC. Amino acids: CASSISGGGETQYF.

A few counts support this clone. The V gene is TRBV28, the J gene TRBJ2-3; D possibly corresponds to TRBD2 (6 bases). This CDR3 is 15 amino acids long. V was trimmed by 3 bases and J by 1 base, leaving 11 bases between them. Looked up from germline, CDR1 is MDHEN and CDR2 is SYDVKM. CDR3 sequence reads: CASSLGEVGTDTQYF. CDR3 coding DNA: TGTGCCAGCAGTTTGGGGGAGGTCGGCACAGATACGCAGTATTTT.

V and J are TRBV9 and TRBJ2-5; 8 bases map to TRBD2. Germline V gene data show CDR1 as SGDLS and CDR2 as YYNGEE. The junction had 8 bases not matched to a gene; V was cut back by 1 base and J by 3 bases. This CDR3 is built from 16 residues. The CDR3 DNA is TGTGCCAGCAGCGTATTAGGAGGACTAGCCGAAGAGACCCAGTACTTC. Translating gives CASSVLGGLAEETQYF.

The chain carries TRBV10-1 and TRBJ1-1; 7 bases fit TRBD1. Per the germline V gene, CDR1 is WNHNN and CDR2 is SYGVQD (reference sequence). The CDR3 loop spans 16 amino acids. J was trimmed by 3 bases and V by 6 bases; bases with no gene match: 13. This CDR3 reads CASSGARGTSHTEAFF. CDR3 nucleotide sequence: TGCGCCAGCAGCGGGGCCAGGGGGACGTCTCACACTGAAGCTTTCTTT.

The gene calls are TRBV11-2 and TRBJ1-1; D is unresolved. The CDR3 runs 13 residues. V was trimmed by 5 bases and J by 0 bases, leaving 7 bases between them. Germline CDR1 and CDR2: SGHAT and FQNNGV. CDR3 coding DNA: TGTGCCAGCAGCCGTTTTGTGAACACTGAAGCTTTCTTT. Translated: CASSRFVNTEAFF. The full variable domain, with the rest looked up from reference TRBV11-2 and TRBJ1-1, is EAGVAQSPRYKIIEKRQSVAFWCNPISGHATLYWYQQILGQGPKLLIQFQNNGVVDDSQLPKDRFSAERLKGVDSTLKIQPAKLEDSAVYLCASSRFVNTEAFFGQGTRLTVV.

The chain employs TRBV13 and TRBJ2-3; 8 positions match TRBD2. The V gene's germline CDR1 is PRHDT and CDR2 FYEKMQ (reference sequence). The V segment lost 5 bases and the J segment 2 bases; nucleotides outside the gene matches: 6. This CDR3 has 15 amino acids. CDR3 sequence (DNA): TGTGCCAGCAGCCCCCGACTAGCGAACACAGATACGCAGTATTTT. Translating it yields CASSPRLANTDTQYF.

The V and J genes are TRBV5-1 and TRBJ2-1; 8 nucleotides line up with TRBD1. Per the germline V gene, CDR1 is SGHRS and CDR2 is YFSETQ. J lost 4 bases, V lost 3 bases, and 3 bases had no gene match. The CDR3 totals 14 residues. CDR3 DNA: TGCGCCAGCAGCTCCGGACAGGGATACAATGAGCAGTTCTTC. Residues: CASSSGQGYNEQFF.

CDR3 in amino acids: CASSLAQGPGVKLFF. DNA of the CDR3: TGTGCCAGCAGCTTAGCGCAGGGTCCGGGGGTAAAACTGTTTTTT. The chain uses TRBV7-9 and TRBJ1-4; maybe TRBD1 (5 bases). Per germline, CDR1 SEHNR and CDR2 FQNEAQ (reference sequence). The CDR3 sequence is 15 residues long. The germline V and J ends were trimmed by 0 bases and 10 bases, with 15 bases remaining between them.

The chain uses TRBV28 and TRBJ2-5; D is perhaps TRBD1 (6 bases). V lost 5 bases and J lost 2, with 15 bases in between. The CDR3 spans 15 residues. Looked up from germline, CDR1 is MDHEN and CDR2 is SYDVKM. CDR3 in DNA: TGTGCCAGCAGTACGACAGGCGCCGGGCAAGAGACCCAGTACTTC. Translation: CASSTTGAGQETQYF.

This clone was recorded once. The gene calls are TRBV18 and TRBJ1-4, with 7 bases that match TRBD1. V dropped 3 bases and J dropped 8; count of bases not matched to a gene: 6. This CDR3 contains 14 residues. Germline CDR1 reads KGHSH; CDR2 reads LQKENI. The CDR3 loop is CASSPGTDIEKLFF. In DNA form, the CDR3 reads TGTGCCAGCTCACCGGGGACAGACATCGAAAAACTGTTTTTT.

This clone appeared a single time. The chain recombines TRBV11-3 with TRBJ2-3, with 7 bases identical to TRBD1. This CDR3 comprises 16 residues. V gave up 5 bases and J gave up 1 base; unmatched junction bases: 9. Germline V gives CDR1 SGHNT, CDR2 YENEEA. CDR3 loop: CASSTRQGLRTDTQYF. The CDR3 coding sequence is TGTGCCAGCAGCACTAGACAGGGCCTCCGCACAGATACGCAGTATTTT.

The rearrangement joins TRBV6-5 to TRBJ1-2; 9 nucleotides agree with TRBD1. The junction had 8 bases not matched to a gene; V was cut back by 2 bases and J by 4 bases. CDR1 MNHEY and CDR2 SVGAGI come from the germline V gene. CDR3 size: 16 residues. This CDR3 is CASSYLTGTGLYGYTF. The CDR3 DNA follows: TGTGCCAGCAGTTACCTGACCGGGACAGGGCTCTATGGCTACACCTTC.

The V and J genes are TRBV19 and TRBJ1-1; D not resolved. This CDR3 region has 13 residues. The V and J ends lost 3 bases and 1 base respectively, with 6 bases between them. The germline gives CDR1 LNHDA, CDR2 SQIVND (reference sequence). The CDR3 spells CASSMRRNTEAFF. CDR3 coding DNA: TGTGCCAGTAGTATGAGGAGGAACACTGAAGCTTTCTTT.

This rearrangement joins TRBV15 to TRBJ2-5, with D maybe TRBD2 (6 bases). The CDR3 covers 15 residues. V was cut by 0 bases and J by 6 bases, with 14 bases left in between. Germline values: CDR1 LNHNV, CDR2 YYDKDF (reference sequence). The CDR3 region has the DNA TGTGCCACCAGCAGAGATTTGAAGGGCGGGAAGACCCAGTACTTC. It is translated as CATSRDLKGGKTQYF.

This chain uses TRBV2 with TRBJ1-1; possible D gene TRBD1, 5 bases. CDR1 and CDR2 from the germline V gene are SNHLY and FYNNEI. Trimming took off 7 bases at V and 4 bases at J, with 13 bases between the two ends. The CDR3 totals 13 residues. Here the CDR3 reads CASNGGGSTEAFF. The CDR3 DNA reads TGTGCCAGCAACGGGGGGGGGAGCACTGAAGCTTTCTTT.

This clone was seen only once. CDR3 region: CASSQVSGGTNEKLFF. The CDR3 DNA sequence: TGCGCCAGCAGCCAAGTGTCTGGGGGGACTAATGAAAAACTGTTTTTT. V usage is TRBV4-1 and J usage is TRBJ1-4; possibly TRBD1 for D (5 bases). The germline V gene encodes CDR1 MGHRA and CDR2 YSYEKL. This CDR3 has 16 amino acids. The V gene lost 1 base and the J gene lost 2 bases, with 11 bases spanning the gap.

The V and J genes are TRBV5-1 and TRBJ1-1; no firm D call. Deletions cut 3 bases from V and 1 base from J, with 7 bases between. CDR1 SGHRS and CDR2 YFSETQ come from the germline V gene. The CDR3 covers 13 residues. Here the CDR3 DNA reads TGCGCCAGCAGCTGGGAGGGGAACACTGAAGCTTTCTTT. As protein: CASSWEGNTEAFF.

The chain employs TRBV5-6 and TRBJ1-4; D may be TRBD1 (5 bases). The CDR3 runs to 13 residues. Germline V gives CDR1 SGHDT, CDR2 YYEEEE. Trimming took off 4 bases at V and 7 bases at J, with 11 bases between the two ends. This chain's CDR3 is CASSGAVGEKLFF. The CDR3 DNA is TGTGCCAGCAGCGGGGCGGTCGGTGAAAAACTGTTTTTT.

The V and J genes are TRBV30 and TRBJ1-1; weak D call: TRBD1 (5 bases). The CDR3 runs 13 residues. The germline CDR1 and CDR2 sequences are GTSNPN and SVGIG (reference sequence). The V end lost 7 bases, the J end lost 6 bases, and 18 bases lay between the germline ends. The CDR3 DNA reads as TGTGCCTCAACGGCCCCCGGGGGTGCTGAAGCTTTCTTT. This encodes CASTAPGGAEAFF.

J is TRBJ2-5 and V is TRBV9; TRBD1 matches 8 bases. This CDR3 is 16 amino acids long. Germline V gene data show CDR1 as SGDLS and CDR2 as YYNGEE. Trimming at V came to 0 bases and at J to 0 bases, leaving 4 bases not matched to a gene. The CDR3 protein is CASSVGGQDNQETQYF. CDR3 nucleotides: TGTGCCAGCAGCGTAGGGGGACAGGATAACCAAGAGACCCAGTACTTC.

The rearrangement links TRBV6-1 to TRBJ1-3, with 7 bases matching TRBD1. The CDR3 covers 14 residues. With 6 bases clipped from V and 0 bases from J, the junction kept 2 bases outside the gene matches. Per the germline V gene, CDR1 is MNHNS and CDR2 is SASEGT. The CDR3 loop is CASRDRSSGNTIYF. In DNA form, the CDR3 reads TGTGCCAGCAGGGACAGGAGCTCTGGAAACACCATATATTTT.

The chain employs TRBV28 and TRBJ1-6; D remains unclear. The CDR3 totals 12 residues. Germline V CDR1 and CDR2: MDHEN, SYDVKM. V was clipped by 6 bases and J by 7 bases, with 7 bases between them. The CDR3 DNA follows: TGTGCCAGCAGCCTTCTAAATTCACCCCTCCACTTT. The encoded protein is CASSLLNSPLHF.

This clone was detected only once. This chain uses TRBV20-1 with TRBJ2-1; D may be TRBD2 (6 bases). Germline V CDR1 and CDR2: DFQATT, SNEGSKA (reference sequence). V was shortened by 6 bases and J by 7 bases, with 10 bases between the two germline ends. The CDR3 spans 11 residues. The CDR3 loop reads CSATRGNEQFF. CDR3 sequence (DNA): TGCAGTGCAACCCGGGGGAATGAGCAGTTCTTC.

Comments on this clone: Other nucleotide sequences in the sample specify the same CDR3. J is TRBJ1-5 and V is TRBV28, with 10 bases identical to TRBD1. Trimming cost V 4 bases and J 4 bases; bases outside gene matches: 1. Germline CDR1 and CDR2: MDHEN and SYDVKM. The CDR3 runs 14 residues. The CDR3 nucleotides are TGTGCCAGCAGTTCGGGACAGGGGAATCAGCCCCAGCATTTT. Translated: CASSSGQGNQPQHF.

In this sample, this clone turned up a few times. V gene TRBV5-1 combines with J gene TRBJ2-5; TRBD2 matches at 7 bases. Germline trimming cut 5 bases from V and 4 bases from J; bases unmatched to any gene: 11. This CDR3 comprises 15 residues. Germline assignment: CDR1 SGHRS and CDR2 YFSETQ. The CDR3 nucleotides read TGCGCCAGCAGTGGTAGCGGGTACCGGGGAGAGACCCAGTACTTC. As protein: CASSGSGYRGETQYF.

This rearrangement joins TRBV7-9 to TRBJ1-4, with D unresolved. V was shortened by 5 bases and J by 0 bases, with 16 bases between the two germline ends. The germline gives CDR1 SEHNR, CDR2 FQNEAQ (reference sequence). This CDR3 region has 17 residues. For the CDR3, the DNA is TGTGCCAGCAGCCCTATAGGGAGTAGTGCAACTAATGAAAAACTGTTTTTT. Translating gives CASSPIGSSATNEKLFF.